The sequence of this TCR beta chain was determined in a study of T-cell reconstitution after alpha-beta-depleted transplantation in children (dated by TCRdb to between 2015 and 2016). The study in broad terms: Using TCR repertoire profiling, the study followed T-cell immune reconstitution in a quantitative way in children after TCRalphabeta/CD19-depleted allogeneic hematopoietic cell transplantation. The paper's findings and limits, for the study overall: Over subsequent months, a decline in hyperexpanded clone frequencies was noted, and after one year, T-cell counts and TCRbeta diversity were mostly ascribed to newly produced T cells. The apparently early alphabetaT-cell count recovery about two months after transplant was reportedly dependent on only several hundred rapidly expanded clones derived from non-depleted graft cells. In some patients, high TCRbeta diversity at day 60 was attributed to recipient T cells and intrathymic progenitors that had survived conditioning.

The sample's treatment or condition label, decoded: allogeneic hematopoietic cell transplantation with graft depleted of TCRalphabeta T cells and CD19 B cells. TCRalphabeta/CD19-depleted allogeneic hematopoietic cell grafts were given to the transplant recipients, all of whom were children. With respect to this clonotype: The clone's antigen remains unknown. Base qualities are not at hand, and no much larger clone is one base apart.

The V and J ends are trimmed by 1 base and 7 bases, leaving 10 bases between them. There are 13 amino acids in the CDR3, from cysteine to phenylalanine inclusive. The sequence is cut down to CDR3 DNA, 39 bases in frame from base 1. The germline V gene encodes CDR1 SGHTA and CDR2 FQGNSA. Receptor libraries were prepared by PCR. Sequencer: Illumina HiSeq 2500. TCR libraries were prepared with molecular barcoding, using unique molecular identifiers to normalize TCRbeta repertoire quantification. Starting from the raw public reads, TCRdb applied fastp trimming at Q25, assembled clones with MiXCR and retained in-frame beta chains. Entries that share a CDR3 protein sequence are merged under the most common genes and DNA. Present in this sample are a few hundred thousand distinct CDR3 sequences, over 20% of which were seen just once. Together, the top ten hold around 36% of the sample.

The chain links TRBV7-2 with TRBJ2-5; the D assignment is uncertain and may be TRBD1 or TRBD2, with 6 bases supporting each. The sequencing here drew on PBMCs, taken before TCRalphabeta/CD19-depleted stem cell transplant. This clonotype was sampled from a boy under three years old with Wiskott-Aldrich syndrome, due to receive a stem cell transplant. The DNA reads TGTGCCAGCAGCTTAGATTGGGGGGCGACCCAGTACTTC. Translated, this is CASSLDWGATQYF.